The 21 T cell receptor beta chains in this list originate from one sample, sequenced in a study of beta chain features in type 1 diabetes. As every portion of the isolated RNA was reverse transcribed, the sequencing read expressed TCRB transcripts. Profiling relied on immunoSEQ multiplex PCR, and the TCRdb table lists in-frame clones only, not all of them. The table has hundreds of thousands of clones, roughly 11% seen once. The sample taken for sequencing was naive CD4+ T cells from blood. The receptors were gathered from a woman aged 25 to 39 in good health.

This clone was detected only a few times. The chain uses TRBV7-2 and TRBJ2-7, with 9 bases identical to TRBD2. The CDR3 runs to 15 residues. With V trimmed by 5 bases and J by 2 bases, 7 bases remained unmatched. Germline V lookup: CDR1 SGHTA, CDR2 FQGNSA. The CDR3 region is CASSSGTSRTYEQYF. The CDR3 region has the DNA TGTGCCAGCAGCAGCGGGACTAGCCGGACCTACGAGCAGTACTTC.

The V gene is TRBV30, the J gene TRBJ2-1; 7 bases line up with TRBD1. The CDR3 totals 15 residues. With V trimmed by 3 bases and J by 0 bases, 5 bases remained unmatched. CDR1 GTSNPN and CDR2 SVGIG come from the germline V gene (reference sequence). CDR3 amino acids: CAWSVGQVSYNEQFF. CDR3 sequence (DNA): TGTGCCTGGAGCGTCGGACAGGTCTCCTACAATGAGCAGTTCTTC.

This chain joins TRBV10-3 and TRBJ2-2; TRBD2 matches at 9 bases. Germline V lookup: CDR1 ENHRY, CDR2 SYGVKD. This CDR3 has 17 amino acids. The junction had 10 bases not matched to a gene; V was cut back by 7 bases and J by 1 base. The CDR3 is CAIKPAGGRGNTGELFF. The CDR3 nucleotides read TGTGCCATCAAACCCGCCGGCGGGAGGGGGAACACCGGGGAGCTGTTTTTT.

This chain links TRBV18 with TRBJ2-1; D unclear. V dropped 3 bases and J dropped 7 bases, with 7 bases sitting between them. Germline loops: CDR1 KGHSH, CDR2 LQKENI. This CDR3 region has 12 residues. The CDR3, as DNA: TGTGCCAGCTCACCTCAGACTAATGAGCAGTTCTTC. This encodes CASSPQTNEQFF.

The chain has TRBV7-2 and TRBJ1-1; no reliable D call. CDR1 is SGHTA and CDR2 is FQGNSA in the germline V gene. V was pared by 7 bases and J by 4 bases, with 13 bases between. The CDR3 runs to 13 residues. CDR3 amino acids: CASILEPGTEAFF. The DNA of the CDR3 is TGTGCCAGCATCCTAGAACCGGGCACTGAAGCTTTCTTT.

The J gene is TRBJ2-5, the V gene TRBV18; 9 bases are shared with TRBD1. V was pared by 2 bases and J by 3 bases, with 4 bases of the junction left unmatched. CDR1 and CDR2 (germline): KGHSH, LQKENI. This CDR3 contains 15 residues. The CDR3 bases are TGTGCCAGCTCACCAGGGACAGGGCTAAAAGAGACCCAGTACTTC. This encodes CASSPGTGLKETQYF.

The chain joins TRBV19 to TRBJ1-5; 7 bases fit TRBD1. V shed 7 bases, J shed 5 bases, and the junction held 8 bases outside the gene matches. The V gene's germline CDR1 is LNHDA and CDR2 SQIVND (reference sequence). The length of the CDR3 is 14 residues. The CDR3: CASNAIQGYQPQHF. Written as DNA, the CDR3 is TGTGCCAGTAACGCCATACAGGGGTATCAGCCCCAGCATTTT.

The table lists this clone with a few counts. V and J are TRBV2 and TRBJ2-7; 11 nucleotides line up with TRBD2. V trimming: 6 bases; J trimming: 3 bases; junction bases outside the gene matches: 4. This CDR3 has 14 residues. Germline V CDR1 and CDR2: SNHLY, FYNNEI. The DNA of the CDR3 is TGTGCCAGCAGGGGACTAGCGGCTAACTACGAGCAGTACTTC. Amino acids: CASRGLAANYEQYF.

The chain has TRBV2 and TRBJ2-3; 9 positions agree with TRBD2. V gave up 6 bases and J gave up 4 bases; unmatched junction bases: 8. The CDR3 totals 15 residues. Per the germline V gene, CDR1 is SNHLY and CDR2 is FYNNEI. The CDR3 DNA reads TGTGCCAGCAGAATAGCGGGAGTGGGCTCAGATACGCAGTATTTT. Its protein is CASRIAGVGSDTQYF.

A few counts support this clone. CDR3 in amino acids: CASSLGVEGTEAFF. The CDR3 DNA reads as TGCGCCAGCAGCTTGGGAGTGGAGGGCACTGAAGCTTTCTTT. The chain combines TRBV5-1 with TRBJ1-1; D not certain. The CDR3 runs to 14 residues. CDR1 and CDR2 from the germline V gene are SGHRS and YFSETQ. The V and J ends lost 0 bases and 4 bases respectively, with 10 bases between them.

This clone was found a few times. V gene TRBV7-3 combines with J gene TRBJ2-6; TRBD1 agrees at 9 bases. V was clipped by 5 bases and J by 3 bases; unmatched bases: 8. The CDR3 extends over 17 amino acids. The germline gives CDR1 SGHTA, CDR2 FQGTGA. This CDR3 reads CASSPEQGASGANVLTF. CDR3 coding DNA: TGTGCCAGCAGCCCAGAACAGGGGGCGAGTGGGGCCAACGTCCTGACTTTC.

The V gene is TRBV5-4, the J gene TRBJ2-7; TRBD1 agrees at 7 bases. V gave up 4 bases and J gave up 3 bases; unmatched junction bases: 4. Germline V gene lookup returns CDR1 SGHNT and CDR2 YYREEE (reference sequence). This CDR3 contains 13 residues. The CDR3 bases are TGTGCCAGCAGCCCTGACAGGGACTACGAGCAGTACTTC. Its translation: CASSPDRDYEQYF.

This clone was observed a few times. The V gene is TRBV4-2, the J gene TRBJ2-1, with TRBD2 matching over 14 bases. Looked up from germline, CDR1 is LGHNA and CDR2 is YNFKEQ. With V trimmed by 4 bases and J by 6 bases, 8 bases remained unmatched. CDR3 size: 17 residues. In nucleotides, the CDR3 is TGTGCCAGCAGCCCGATTTCCGGACTAGCGGGGGGCAATGAGCAGTTCTTC. Encoded protein: CASSPISGLAGGNEQFF.

V usage is TRBV18 and J usage is TRBJ1-1; D call uncertain. The CDR3 has 11 residues. The V end was cut by 3 bases, the J end by 10 bases, with 9 bases between. CDR1 is KGHSH, CDR2 LQKENI, per germline. CDR3 DNA sequence: TGTGCCAGCTCACCGCTATCAGGAGCTTTCTTT. Its protein is CASSPLSGAFF. Filled out from reference TRBV18 and TRBJ1-1, the complete variable domain reads NAGVMQNPRHLVRRRGQEARLRCSPMKGHSHVYWYRQLPEEGLKFMVYLQKENIIDESGMPKERFSAEFPKEGPSILRIQQVVRGDSAAYFCASSPLSGAFFGQGTRLTVV.

The sample holds a few counts of this clone. This chain links TRBV18 with TRBJ1-1; tentatively, D is TRBD1 (5 bases). Germline lookup yields CDR1 KGHSH and CDR2 LQKENI. The CDR3 loop spans 15 amino acids. Trimming stripped 3 bases from V and 1 base from J, with 12 bases between. CDR3 sequence: CASSPRTGENTEAFF. Written as DNA, the CDR3 is TGTGCCAGCTCACCGCGGACGGGGGAGAACACTGAAGCTTTCTTT.

The J gene is TRBJ2-5, the V gene TRBV28; D is unresolved. The CDR3 has 12 residues. Trimming pared 4 bases from V and 5 bases from J, leaving 8 bases between. The germline gives CDR1 MDHEN, CDR2 SYDVKM. CDR3: CASSSVLETQYF. DNA of the CDR3: TGTGCCAGCAGTTCCGTCCTGGAGACCCAGTACTTC.

The chain combines TRBV19 with TRBJ1-2; D is uncertain. Between the trimmed V and J ends, which lost 2 bases and 4 bases, there was a span of 5 bases. CDR1 LNHDA and CDR2 SQIVND come from the germline V gene (reference sequence). The CDR3 sequence is 12 residues long. This CDR3 is CASSISGYGYTF. CDR3 coding DNA: TGTGCCAGTAGTATATCCGGCTATGGCTACACCTTC.

This clone was found a few times. The chain has TRBV28 and TRBJ2-1; tentative D call: TRBD2 (5 bases). CDR3 length: 14 amino acids. Germline V gives CDR1 MDHEN, CDR2 SYDVKM. Trimming removed 6 bases at V and 5 bases at J, with 14 bases between. CDR3 sequence: CASSSPGSNNEQFF. In nucleotides, the CDR3 is TGTGCCAGCAGCTCCCCGGGATCGAACAATGAGCAGTTCTTC.

This clone was recorded a few times. The gene calls are TRBV18 and TRBJ2-3; TRBD1 is a possible D gene (6 bases). The CDR3 covers 17 residues. The germline CDR1 and CDR2 sequences are KGHSH and LQKENI. The V gene lost 1 base and the J gene lost 1 base, with 15 bases spanning the gap. CDR3 residues: CASSPQATGAGTDTQYF. For the CDR3, the DNA is TGTGCCAGCTCACCACAGGCGACAGGTGCGGGCACAGATACGCAGTATTTT.

In its sample, this clone was seen a few times. The gene calls are TRBV12-2 and TRBJ2-3; the D call of TRBD2 is as the table states it, not checked on the DNA. TRBV12-2 is designated a pseudogene. This CDR3 is 15 amino acids long. CDR3 bases: TGTGCAAGTCGACAGGGACTAGCGGGAGCGGATACGCAGTATTTT. Protein product: CASRQGLAGADTQYF.

The chain couples TRBV4-2 to TRBJ2-7, with D perhaps matching TRBD2 (5 bases). Trimming took 0 bases from V and 0 from J, leaving 9 bases between them. CDR3 length: 15 amino acids. Germline V gene data show CDR1 as LGHNA and CDR2 as YNFKEQ. CDR3 sequence reads: CASSQEGGLSYEQYF. The CDR3 DNA follows: TGTGCCAGCAGCCAAGAAGGTGGACTCTCCTACGAGCAGTACTTC.